This record looks at one T cell receptor beta chain sequence and its context. Sequenced by immunoSEQ multiplex PCR; TCRdb stores in-frame clones only, minus some. Among 70,000 to 80,000 clones, around 80% were seen once, and the ten largest hold less than 5.5%. This sample is part of a study of OX40 agonist ivuxolimab in advanced cancers. Turning to the study itself: A history of anti-PD-1, anti-PD-L1 or anti-CTLA-4 therapy was acceptable, and around 36% had some.

Deletions cut 6 bases from V and 3 bases from J, with 9 bases between. The germline gives CDR1 MNHNY, CDR2 SVGAGI (reference sequence). This CDR3 spans 13 amino acids. The gene calls are TRBV6-6 and TRBJ1-5; the D gene is possibly TRBD1 (5 bases). The material sequenced was CD4+ or CD8+ T cells sorted from blood, taken in a trial of the OX40 agonist ivuxolimab. The TCR comes from an adult with an advanced solid tumor such as melanoma, head and neck, liver or kidney cancer. CDR3 DNA sequence: TGTGCCAGCAGCCCAGGGACCAATCAGCCCCAGCATTTT. Amino acids: CASSPGTNQPQHF.